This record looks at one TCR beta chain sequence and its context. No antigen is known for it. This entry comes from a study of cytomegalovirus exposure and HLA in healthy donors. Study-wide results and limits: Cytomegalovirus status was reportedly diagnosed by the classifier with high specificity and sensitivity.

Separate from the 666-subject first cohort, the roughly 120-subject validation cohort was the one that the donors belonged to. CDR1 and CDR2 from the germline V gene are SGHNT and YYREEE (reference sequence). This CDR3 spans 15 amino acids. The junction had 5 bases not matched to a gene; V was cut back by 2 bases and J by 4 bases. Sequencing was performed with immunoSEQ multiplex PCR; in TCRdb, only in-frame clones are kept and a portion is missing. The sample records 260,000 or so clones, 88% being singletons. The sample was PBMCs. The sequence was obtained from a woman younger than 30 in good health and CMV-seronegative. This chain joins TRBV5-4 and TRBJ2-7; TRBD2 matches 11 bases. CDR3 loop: CASSFFTSGSYEQYF. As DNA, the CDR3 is TGTGCCAGCAGCTTCTTTACTAGCGGGAGTTACGAGCAGTACTTC.